This T cell receptor beta chain was found in a study of beta chain features in type 1 diabetes (dated by TCRdb to the late 2010s). With regard to the full study: Mean age, gender distribution, total cell number and subset yield did not differ between patients and healthy donors. A total of roughly 100 million sorted cells were examined across all samples, and the number of cells per subset was strongly correlated with RNA yield. The study compared the TCRB repertoires of sorted circulating CD4+ T cell subsets in recently diagnosed type 1 diabetes patients with those in matched healthy donors. Regulatory and stem cell-like memory subsets were obtained from only 8 patients and about 8 healthy donors, while naive and central memory subsets were obtained from all 30 or so donors. The paper's findings and limits, for the study overall: Because cDNA was sequenced instead of genomic DNA, activated cells with high expression could be over-represented, although the groups did not differ in activation or CD3 levels. A moderate but significant shortening of TCRB CDR3 length was observed in type 1 diabetes patients in all four CD4+ subsets. PCR might favor shorter templates, but patient and control samples were amplified and corrected together, so any skew would affect both groups equally. Naive, central memory and regulatory TCRB repertoires appeared more similar among patients than among healthy donors. Fewer insertions and more nucleotide deletions at VDJ recombination sites were observed in patients with type 1 diabetes, implying thymic rearrangement abnormalities. Because small numbers of individuals were included in the HLA sub-analyses, any influence of HLA type on TCRB rearrangement was left unresolved.

The CDR3, from cysteine to phenylalanine, totals 13 residues. This entry keeps only the CDR3 DNA: 39 bases, framed from base 1. Looking up the germline V gene yields CDR1 ENHRY and CDR2 SYGVKD. V is reduced by 3 bases and J by 9 bases, leaving a spacing of 12 bases between them. A single peripheral blood draw of approximately 100 mL on average was collected from each donor into heparinised tubes. Using a panel that included CD45RO, CCR7, CD25, CD127, CD95 and CD27, naive, central memory, regulatory and stem cell-like memory CD4+ T cells were sorted on a BD FACSAria II. Every sorted population had a purity above 95%. PBMCs were separated immediately by Lymphoprep density gradient centrifugation and were stained directly, without being cultured. So that batch effects would be minimized, each experiment stained and sorted samples in pairs, pairing one healthy donor with one patient. This clone has a handful of counts. Its antigen is not yet known. No much larger clone exists at a distance of one base, and base qualities are not known.

The entire isolated RNA was reverse transcribed using the High Capacity cDNA Reverse Transcription Kit, and thus expressed TCRB transcripts were sequenced. Deep immunoSEQ sequencing was performed on naive, central memory and regulatory T cell samples, with an average of about 3.6 million total reads per sample. Sorted cells were lysed in RLT buffer and RNA was extracted with DNase-treated RNeasy Micro or Mini kits, depending on cell number. Each cell subset was processed separately to prevent cross-contamination, with patient and healthy donor samples processed together. The immunoSEQ multiplex PCR was used to amplify TCRB sequences from cDNA, yielding 87-bp fragments that span the CDR3 region. The amplicons were sequenced using the Illumina HiSeq platform. In the paper's pipeline: Synthetic template baselines were used to correct PCR bias computationally, reads within Hamming distance 2 were collapsed together, and singletons that could not be merged were discarded. Reads were aligned against IMGT so that V, D and J genes, CDR3 length and insertions or deletions at six rearrangement sites could be assigned. Within each subset, clonotype counts were normalized to the number of sorted cells before true diversity and Gini coefficients were calculated with the tcR R package. Repertoire sharing was quantified using the overlap coefficient calculated on TCRB nucleotide sequences. Out-of-frame TCRB sequences from naive cells were analyzed to stand in for the pre-selection repertoire. The source is immuneACCESS, and TCRdb retained only in-frame sequences with V and J called. Part of the clones is not carried over; for the studies checked, unresolved V genes explain less than half of this, and the remainder is unexplained. The V and J calls and clone size were taken over from that table, and D and trimming were inferred from the DNA. Here the sample has roughly 730,000 clones; about an eighth occur a single time. The top ten clones comprise less than 0.025% of the sample.

Sequencing was done on a sample of naive CD4+ T cells from blood. Sample cell subset or site, as interpreted from the label and publication: true naive CD4+ T cells. This TCR derives from a man between 18 and 29 years old with type 1 diabetes. Recombination connected TRBV10-3 to TRBJ1-5; the D gene cannot be resolved reliably. Here is the DNA: TGTGCCATCAGTGATAAGGAGGGTCCGCCCCAGCATTTT. This sequence encodes CAISDKEGPPQHF.